This T cell receptor beta chain stems from a study of blood T cell repertoires in COVID-19. V dropped 5 bases and J dropped 0; count of bases not matched to a gene: 7. Germline lookup yields CDR1 MNHEY and CDR2 SVGAGI. The CDR3 consists of 15 residues. This clone appeared a single time. Only in-frame clones appear in the TCRdb table, and some are missing; sequencing was by immunoSEQ multiplex PCR. The repertoire holds approximately 210,000 clones, approximately 85% seen once, with roughly 8% in the top ten. V and J are TRBV6-5 and TRBJ2-7; 7 bases are shared with TRBD2. This clonotype originated in a woman aged 45-59 years with active or convalescent COVID-19. Material: peripheral blood. The CDR3 protein is CASSPLPSGSYEQYF. The CDR3 coding sequence is TGTGCCAGCAGTCCGCTCCCTAGCGGCTCCTACGAGCAGTACTTC.